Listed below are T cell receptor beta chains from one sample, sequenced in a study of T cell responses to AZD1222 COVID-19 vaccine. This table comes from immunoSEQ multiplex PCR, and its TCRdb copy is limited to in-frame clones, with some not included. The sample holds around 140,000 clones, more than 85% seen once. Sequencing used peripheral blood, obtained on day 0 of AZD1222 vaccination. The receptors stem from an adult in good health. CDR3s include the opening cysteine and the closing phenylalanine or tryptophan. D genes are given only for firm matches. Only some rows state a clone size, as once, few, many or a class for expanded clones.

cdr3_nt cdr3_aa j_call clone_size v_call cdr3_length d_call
TGTGCCAGCAGCCCAGGGTCCCAGAATAGCAATCAGCCCCAGCATTTT CASSPGSQNSNQPQHF TRBJ1-5 NA TRBV3-1/TRBV3-2 16 NA
TGTGCCAGCAGCTTCGACGAGCAGTACTTC CASSFDEQYF TRBJ2-7 NA TRBV11-2 10 NA
TGTGCCACCAGCTCCAAAGGGTGGCAGCCCCAGCATTTT CATSSKGWQPQHF TRBJ1-5 NA TRBV15 13 NA
TGTGCCAGCAGTTACTCGAGACCTAGCGGGGGGTACCTGGGAGCCTACGAGCAGTACTTC CASSYSRPSGGYLGAYEQYF TRBJ2-7 NA TRBV6-2/TRBV6-3 20 TRBD2
TGTGCCAGCCAGCGGGGGGCTGGATCCTACGAGCAGTACTTC CASQRGAGSYEQYF TRBJ2-7 NA TRBV6-5 14 TRBD2
TGCAGTGCTAGAGGCGCTGAGCAGTTCTTC CSARGAEQFF TRBJ2-1 NA TRBV20-1 10 NA
TGTGCCAGCAGTGCAGATCGGAGCAATCAGCCCCAGCATTTT CASSADRSNQPQHF TRBJ1-5 NA TRBV2 14 NA
TGTGCCAGTTCGTTCGCCCAGGGGGCGCCTGGGGCCAACGTCCTGACTTTC CASSFAQGAPGANVLTF TRBJ2-6 NA TRBV28 17 TRBD1
TGTGCCACCAGCAGAGGGGGGGCACGGCGTACTGAAGCTTTCTTT CATSRGGARRTEAFF TRBJ1-1 NA TRBV15 15 NA
TGCGCCAGCAGCCAAGCCCCGGGTTGGAGCAATCAGCCCCAGCATTTT CASSQAPGWSNQPQHF TRBJ1-5 NA TRBV4-3 16 NA
TGTGCCAGCAGCTTGGGTAGACCTCCTAGACAGCCCCAGCATTTT CASSLGRPPRQPQHF TRBJ1-5 NA TRBV5-8 15 NA
TGTGCCAGCAGCTTAGCCTGGGCGGGGACGGGAAATGAGCAGTTCTTC CASSLAWAGTGNEQFF TRBJ2-1 once TRBV11-2 16 NA
TGTGCCAGCAGCTTAGCGCCACAGGCTTACTACGAGCAGTACTTC CASSLAPQAYYEQYF TRBJ2-7 NA TRBV7-8 15 NA
TGTGCCAGCAGCGTAACAGGGGGAGCTAACTATGGCTACACCTTC CASSVTGGANYGYTF TRBJ1-2 NA TRBV9 15 TRBD1
TGTGCCAGCAGCTTAGATCGGGTGTCCTATGGCTACACCTTC CASSLDRVSYGYTF TRBJ1-2 NA TRBV7-8 14 NA
TGTGCCAGCGGCTCTTTAAACACCATATATTTT CASGSLNTIYF TRBJ1-3 once TRBV14 11 NA
TGTGCCAGCAGTATCGGGGGGATCACTGAAGCTTTCTTT CASSIGGITEAFF TRBJ1-1 NA TRBV6-2/TRBV6-3 13 NA
TGTGCCTGGAGTGCTATGACAGGCCGACCCGAAGCTTTCTTT CAWSAMTGRPEAFF TRBJ1-1 NA TRBV30 14 NA
TGTGCCAGCAGTGAAGTTGACTATCCTAATGGCGGGGAGCTGTTTTTT CASSEVDYPNGGELFF TRBJ2-2 NA TRBV2 16 NA
TGTGCCAGCAGGCCCATGGAGGGGGCTCAGGTCCCTGAAGCTTTCTTT CASRPMEGAQVPEAFF TRBJ1-1 NA TRBV28 16 TRBD1
TGCGCCAGCAGCCAAGATAGGGCAGTAAGAGATGGCTACACCTTC CASSQDRAVRDGYTF TRBJ1-2 NA TRBV4-1 15 NA
TGTGCCAGCAGCTCCACAGGGGGCGGCGAGACCCAGTACTTC CASSSTGGGETQYF TRBJ2-5 NA TRBV5-5 14 TRBD1
TGCGCCAGCAGCCCCCTGGACAGCTCCAATGTTTTATATGGCTACACCTTC CASSPLDSSNVLYGYTF TRBJ1-2 NA TRBV5-1 17 NA
TGTGCCTGTAGACAGGGTTGGGGTCAGCCCCAGCATTTT CACRQGWGQPQHF TRBJ1-5 NA TRBV30 13 TRBD1
TGCGCCAGCAGCCAAGGAGTAAGGGTTAACGTAGCCAAAAACATTCAGTACTTC CASSQGVRVNVAKNIQYF TRBJ2-4 NA TRBV4-1 18 NA
TGTGCCAGCTCACCTCAAACCGCCGGGACAGGTCGCTACGAGCAGTACTTC CASSPQTAGTGRYEQYF TRBJ2-7 few TRBV18 17 TRBD1
TGTGCCAGCTCACCCCAGGGAGAAGCTTTCTTT CASSPQGEAFF TRBJ1-1 NA TRBV18 11 NA
TGTGCCAGTGGGACAGGCCCGGGCAATGAGCAGTTCTTC CASGTGPGNEQFF TRBJ2-1 NA TRBV12-3/TRBV12-4 13 TRBD1